These 22 T cell receptor beta chains share one sample of origin, sequenced in a study of low-dose radiotherapy and immunotherapy resistance in tumors (dated by TCRdb to the early 2020s). The time point label here, explained by the study, means: before trial treatment. The instrument was an Illumina MiniSeq. TCRs were amplified with Phusion for 20 to 25 PCR cycles, with a constant-region primer paired with the adapter attached to the V primers. TCRdb reworked the public reads: Q25 trimming with fastp, MiXCR clone assembly, productive beta chains retained. Under each unique CDR3 protein, matching rows form one entry showing the most common genes and DNA. This sample has tens of thousands of distinct CDR3 sequences in its table, and about 12% of those were observed once. Together, the top ten hold approximately 6.2% of the sample. Sequences were derived from PBMCs, sampled before treatment. These receptor sequences come from a female donor with ovarian cancer.

This clonotype has only a few counts. The J gene is TRBJ2-5, the V gene TRBV9; weak D call: TRBD2 (5 bases). V gave up 0 bases and J gave up 7 bases, with 10 bases separating them. There are 13 residues in the CDR3. Germline V gene lookup returns CDR1 SGDLS and CDR2 YYNGEE. CDR3 DNA: TGTGCCAGCAGCGTAGTGTCCGAGGGGACCCAGTACTTC. The encoded protein is CASSVVSEGTQYF.

The sample holds many counts of this clonotype. The V call is TRBV7-2, the J call TRBJ2-1; D ambiguous. From germline, CDR1 is SGHTA and CDR2 FQGNSA. This CDR3 has 12 amino acids. Trimming removed 0 bases at V and 7 bases at J, with 4 bases between. CDR3 sequence (DNA): TGTGCCAGCAGCTTAGCGGCAAATGAGCAGTTCTTC. It encodes CASSLAANEQFF.

This clonotype was seen ten or more times. The chain links TRBV11-2 to TRBJ2-7; D might be TRBD2 (5 bases). Trimming left V 1 base short and J 1 base short, with 17 bases between. In germline, CDR1 is SGHAT, CDR2 FQNNGV. The CDR3 spans 17 residues. In nucleotides, the CDR3 is TGTGCCAGCAGCTTAGGGGGTTACCTAGCAAGGTCCTACGAGCAGTACTTC. It translates to CASSLGGYLARSYEQYF.

Many counts were recorded for this clonotype. This sequence joins TRBV12-5 and TRBJ2-2; TRBD1 matches at 10 bases. The CDR3 covers 17 residues. Germline CDR1 and CDR2: LGHNT and FRNRAP. The J segment lost 6 bases and the V segment lost 2 bases, leaving 9 bases of the junction unmatched. CDR3 in amino acids: CASGLTSGQGYAGELFF. In DNA, the CDR3 is TGTGCTAGTGGTTTGACGTCGGGACAGGGGTATGCCGGGGAGCTGTTTTTT.

This clonotype was recorded many times. The rearrangement joins TRBV18 to TRBJ1-1, with a possible D match to TRBD1 (5 bases). CDR3 length: 15 amino acids. Trimming pared 0 bases from V and 4 bases from J, leaving 12 bases between. CDR1 KGHSH and CDR2 LQKENI come from the germline V gene. The CDR3 region has the DNA TGTGCCAGCTCACCACCGGGACGGGAGGGCACTGAAGCTTTCTTT. Protein sequence: CASSPPGREGTEAFF.

Ten or more counts support this clonotype. V usage is TRBV6-1 and J usage is TRBJ2-3, with no clear D. The V gene lost 4 bases and the J gene lost 3 bases, with 11 bases spanning the gap. The CDR3 totals 14 residues. Germline V gives CDR1 MNHNS, CDR2 SASEGT. CDR3 sequence (DNA): TGTGCCAGCAGTGCTCGGCCGTTTACAGATACGCAGTATTTT. This codes for CASSARPFTDTQYF.

This clonotype was observed at least ten times. The chain is built from TRBV6-6 and TRBJ2-5; 8 bases are a match to TRBD2. In germline, CDR1 is MNHNY, CDR2 SVGAGI (reference sequence). The CDR3 runs to 17 residues. After removal of 3 bases from V and 5 bases from J, the junction contained 14 bases not matched to a gene. The CDR3 loop reads CASSYGISGARSETQYF. The CDR3 DNA sequence: TGTGCCAGCAGTTATGGGATTAGCGGGGCGCGGTCGGAGACCCAGTACTTC.

This clonotype occurred many times. The chain joins TRBV6-2 or TRBV6-3 to TRBJ1-1; no reliable D call. The CDR3 contains 13 residues. V was pared by 7 bases and J by 1 base, with 10 bases between. The germline V gene encodes CDR1 MNHEY and CDR2 SVGEGT. CDR3 sequence reads: CASIWGANTEAFF. CDR3 bases: TGTGCCAGCATCTGGGGAGCGAACACTGAAGCTTTCTTT.

This clonotype has ten or more counts. This rearrangement joins TRBV18 to TRBJ1-5; D unresolved. Trimming shortened V by 2 bases and J by 4 bases, and 6 bases separated the two germline ends. The V gene's germline CDR1 is KGHSH and CDR2 LQKENI. The CDR3 loop spans 13 amino acids. The CDR3 coding sequence is TGTGCCAGCTCACCATCCCTAAATCAGCCCCAGCATTTT. Amino acid sequence: CASSPSLNQPQHF. The whole variable domain, remainder taken from reference TRBV18 and TRBJ1-5, is NAGVMQNPRHLVRRRGQEARLRCSPMKGHSHVYWYRQLPEEGLKFMVYLQKENIIDESGMPKERFSAEFPKEGPSILRIQQVVRGDSAAYFCASSPSLNQPQHFGDGTRLSIL.

This clonotype was detected ten times or more. J is TRBJ2-5 and V is TRBV30; 12 positions agree with TRBD2. The CDR3 spans 15 residues. The V gene's germline CDR1 is GTSNPN and CDR2 SVGIG (reference sequence). V gave up 3 bases and J gave up 5 bases; unmatched junction bases: 7. As DNA, the CDR3 is TGTGCCTGGAGCCCACTAGCGGGGGGCCGGGAGACCCAGTACTTC. It is translated as CAWSPLAGGRETQYF.

As regards this clonotype: A far larger clone is off by one base, so a read error is likely. The chain is built from TRBV5-8 and TRBJ1-5; 8 bases are shared with TRBD1. Germline loops: CDR1 SGHTS, CDR2 YDEGEE. V lost 4 bases to trimming and J lost 9 bases; unmatched junction nucleotides: 6. This CDR3 is 13 amino acids long. For the CDR3, the DNA is TGTGCCAGCAGCCAAGGACAGGGTCGGCCCCAGCATTTT. Translation gives CASSQGQGRPQHF.

This clonotype was detected a few times. This chain links TRBV5-4 with TRBJ1-2; 10 bases line up with TRBD1. After removal of 3 bases from V and 1 base from J, the junction contained 3 bases not matched to a gene. This CDR3 region has 15 residues. Germline loops: CDR1 SGHNT, CDR2 YYREEE (reference sequence). The DNA for the CDR3 is TGTGCCAGCAGCTCGAGGACAGGGGGTAACTATGGCTACACCTTC. As protein: CASSSRTGGNYGYTF.

In this sample, this clonotype turned up many times. This rearrangement joins TRBV29-1 to TRBJ2-7; 8 bases fit TRBD1. This CDR3 is built from 12 residues. Germline CDR1 SQVTM, CDR2 ANQGSEA. J gave up 5 bases and V 7 bases, and 7 bases lay outside the gene matches. CDR3 region: CSAWTGLNEQYF. The CDR3 nucleotides are TGCAGCGCTTGGACAGGGTTAAACGAGCAGTACTTC.

This clonotype was observed many times. The J gene is TRBJ2-5, the V gene TRBV5-1; D gene uncertain. CDR3 length: 15 residues. From germline, CDR1 is SGHRS and CDR2 YFSETQ. The V gene lost 4 bases and the J gene lost 3 bases, with 16 bases spanning the gap. CDR3 in amino acids: CASSPEPYGKETQYF. For the CDR3, the DNA is TGCGCCAGCAGCCCGGAACCCTACGGTAAAGAGACCCAGTACTTC.

Many counts were recorded for this clonotype. This rearrangement joins TRBV7-8 to TRBJ1-2, with D perhaps matching TRBD1 (6 bases). Germline lookup yields CDR1 SGHVS and CDR2 FQNEAQ. Trimming pared 5 bases from V and 1 base from J, leaving 14 bases between. The CDR3 is made up of 15 amino acids. The CDR3 DNA reads TGTGCCAGCAGCGGAATTCAAGGGGGTAACTATGGCTACACCTTC. It translates to CASSGIQGGNYGYTF.

This clonotype was counted many times. The chain carries TRBV7-9 and TRBJ1-5; D ambiguous. Trimming took 5 bases from V and 5 from J, leaving 7 bases between them. The CDR3 loop spans 12 amino acids. Germline V CDR1 and CDR2: SEHNR, FQNEAQ (reference sequence). In DNA form, the CDR3 reads TGTGCCAGCAGCCGCGGGGATCAGCCCCAGCATTTT. Its translation: CASSRGDQPQHF.

This clonotype was seen repeatedly, ten times or more. This chain links TRBV29-1 with TRBJ1-3; 7 nucleotides line up with TRBD1. After removal of 6 bases from V and 0 bases from J, the junction contained 5 bases not matched to a gene. Germline CDR1 and CDR2: SQVTM and ANQGSEA. CDR3 length equals 14 residues. This CDR3 reads CSVRGEISGNTIYF. CDR3 nucleotides: TGCAGCGTCAGGGGGGAAATCTCTGGAAACACCATATATTTT.

This clonotype occurred many times. The chain links TRBV11-3 to TRBJ2-7, with D uncertain. Germline V gene data show CDR1 as SGHNT and CDR2 as YENEEA. The CDR3 runs to 13 residues. Trimming stripped 5 bases from V and 6 bases from J, with 14 bases between. The CDR3 loop reads CASSLGWGTEQYF. As DNA, the CDR3 is TGTGCCAGCAGCCTCGGGTGGGGTACCGAGCAGTACTTC.

This clonotype was observed at least ten times. The chain couples TRBV20-1 to TRBJ1-1; D is perhaps TRBD1 (5 bases). Germline CDR1 DFQATT, CDR2 SNEGSKA (reference sequence). V was shortened by 0 bases and J by 2 bases, with 13 bases between the two germline ends. CDR3 length: 15 amino acids. CDR3 DNA: TGCAGTGCTAGAGAAGGAGGTGGGGGTAACACTGAAGCTTTCTTT. Protein sequence: CSAREGGGGNTEAFF.

This clonotype was found many times. V gene TRBV1 combines with J gene TRBJ2-5; TRBD2 reflects the table's D call only, with no check against the DNA. TRBV1 is a listed pseudogene. The CDR3 has 18 amino acids. The CDR3 sequence is CTSSQDYPGGLAEETQYF. CDR3 nucleotides: TGCACCAGCAGCCAAGATTATCCGGGTGGACTAGCCGAAGAGACCCAGTACTTC.

This clonotype was seen a few times. A read error may explain this, as a much larger clone is one base away. The chain recombines TRBV28 with TRBJ2-7; the D call may be TRBD1 or TRBD2 (5 bases each). Germline CDR1 MDHEN, CDR2 SYDVKM. This CDR3 has 13 residues. The CDR3 region has the DNA TGTGCCAGCGGCGCAGGGAGCTCCTGCGAGCAGTACTTC. Translating it yields CASGAGSSCEQYF.

This clonotype was detected many times. The chain employs TRBV7-9 and TRBJ1-1, with 9 nucleotides matching TRBD1. The V and J ends lost 7 bases and 0 bases, in that order; junction bases with no gene match: 9. CDR1 and CDR2 from the germline V gene are SEHNR and FQNEAQ (reference sequence). The CDR3 has 16 amino acids. The CDR3: CASTPGQGGMNTEAFF. The CDR3 region has the DNA TGTGCCAGCACCCCGGGACAGGGCGGCATGAACACTGAAGCTTTCTTT.